This TCR beta chain comes out of a study of Ad26.COV2.S vaccination and SARS-CoV-2 variants. The protocol was immunoSEQ multiplex PCR, while the TCRdb copy is restricted to in-frame clones and leaves out a portion. The sample contains some 320,000 clones, around four fifths of which appear only once. With respect to this clone: Its antigen is undetermined.

Regarding the study as a whole: Total T cell responses, in the TCR breadth and depth analyses, may have been underestimated.

Treatment indicated: roughly 19 received Ad26.COV2.S at low or high dose, single or two shots; about 5 received placebo; per-sample allocation not given. The investigators took samples on day 63 after the first vaccine or placebo injection. The administered vaccine (an Ad26 vector) expressed Wuhan-strain SARS-CoV-2 spike. This CDR3 has 13 amino acids. The V end was cut by 0 bases, the J end by 5 bases, with 5 bases between. CDR1 is SGDLS, CDR2 YYNGEE, per germline. The chain employs TRBV9 and TRBJ2-2; D could derive from TRBD1 or TRBD2 (5 bases each). This sequence was found in a person between 18 and 65 years old who received the Ad26.COV2.S COVID-19 vaccine or a placebo. The sample in question was peripheral blood, obtained in a trial of Ad26.COV2.S vaccine versus placebo. The CDR3 nucleotides are TGTGCCAGCAGCGTAGGGGGGACCGGGGAGCTGTTTTTT. Its translation: CASSVGGTGELFF.